This T cell receptor (beta chain) was identified in a study of CD8+CD57+ T cells in acquired aplastic anemia. As for the study in general: DNA from sorted CD4+ and CD8+ cells averaged roughly 3.2 ug. Healthy donor CD4+ cell samples had a mean of roughly 10 million reads. Points from the study as a whole: For CD8+ Simpson's diversity, patients and controls showed no significant difference. Overlap between patients and controls comprised roughly 28 CD8+ CDR3 sequences.

This clonotype was detected many times. Its antigen remains unidentified. Genomic DNA, the template, was used for profiling of the TCR beta VDJ and CDR3. MiXCR, applied by TCRdb to the reads, yields one record per CDR3 protein. The table lists about 110,000 distinct CDR3 sequences, around 49% of them singletons. The source material was sorted CD4+, CD8+, or CD8+CD57+ T cells (not recorded which) from PBMCs. The source of this sequence is a human donor in good health, serving as a control.

Written as DNA, the CDR3 is TGCAGTGCTAGAGAGACGACAGGGAGCTCCTATAATTCACCCCTCCACTTT. Its translation: CSARETTGSSYNSPLHF. The J gene is TRBJ1-6, the V gene TRBV20-1; 7 positions match TRBD1. This CDR3 is built from 17 residues. Trimming cost V 0 bases and J 0 bases; bases outside gene matches: 5. Germline CDR1 is DFQATT and CDR2 is SNEGSKA (reference sequence).